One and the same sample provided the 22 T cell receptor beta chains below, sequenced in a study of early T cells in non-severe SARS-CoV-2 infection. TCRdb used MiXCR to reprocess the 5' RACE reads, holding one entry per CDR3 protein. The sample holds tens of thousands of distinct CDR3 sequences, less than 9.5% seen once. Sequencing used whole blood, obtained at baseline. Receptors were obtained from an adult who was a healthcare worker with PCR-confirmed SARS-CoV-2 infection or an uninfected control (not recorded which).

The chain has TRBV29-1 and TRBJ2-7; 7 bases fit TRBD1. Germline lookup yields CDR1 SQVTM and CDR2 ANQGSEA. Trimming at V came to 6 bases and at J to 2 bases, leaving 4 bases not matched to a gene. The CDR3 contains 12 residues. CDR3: CSVLTGTYEQYF. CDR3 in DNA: TGCAGCGTGCTGACAGGGACCTACGAGCAGTACTTC.

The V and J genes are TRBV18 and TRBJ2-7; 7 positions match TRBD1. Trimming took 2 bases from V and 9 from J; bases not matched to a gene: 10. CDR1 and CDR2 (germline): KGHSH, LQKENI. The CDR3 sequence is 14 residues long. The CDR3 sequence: CASSPGTAMVWQYF. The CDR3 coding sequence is TGTGCCAGCTCACCAGGGACAGCTATGGTTTGGCAGTACTTC.

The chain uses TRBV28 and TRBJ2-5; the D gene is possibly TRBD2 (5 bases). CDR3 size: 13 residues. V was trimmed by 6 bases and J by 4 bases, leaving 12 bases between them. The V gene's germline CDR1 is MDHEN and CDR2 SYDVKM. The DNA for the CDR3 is TGTGCCAGCAGAGTTGGGGAGCTAGAGACCCAGTACTTC. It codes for CASRVGELETQYF.

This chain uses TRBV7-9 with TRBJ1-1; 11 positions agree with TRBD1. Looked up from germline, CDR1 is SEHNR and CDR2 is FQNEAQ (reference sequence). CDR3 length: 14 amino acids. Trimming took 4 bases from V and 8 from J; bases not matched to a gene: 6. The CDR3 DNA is TGTGCCAGCAGCTCCCCCCGGACAGGGGGCGAAGCTTTCTTT. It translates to CASSSPRTGGEAFF.

The CDR3 loop reads CASSRNRAGIEKLFF. The DNA of the CDR3 is TGTGCCAGCAGTAGGAACAGGGCTGGGATCGAAAAACTGTTTTTT. The rearrangement joins TRBV6-5 to TRBJ1-4, with D possibly matching TRBD1 (6 bases). The CDR3 consists of 15 residues. CDR1 and CDR2 from the germline V gene are MNHEY and SVGAGI. V was pared by 5 bases and J by 8 bases, with 18 bases between.

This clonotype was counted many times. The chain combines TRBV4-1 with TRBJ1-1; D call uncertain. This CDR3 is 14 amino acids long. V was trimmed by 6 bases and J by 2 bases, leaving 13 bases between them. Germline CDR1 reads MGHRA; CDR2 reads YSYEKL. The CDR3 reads CASSPHPQNTEAFF. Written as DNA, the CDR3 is TGCGCCAGCAGTCCCCACCCCCAAAACACTGAAGCTTTCTTT.

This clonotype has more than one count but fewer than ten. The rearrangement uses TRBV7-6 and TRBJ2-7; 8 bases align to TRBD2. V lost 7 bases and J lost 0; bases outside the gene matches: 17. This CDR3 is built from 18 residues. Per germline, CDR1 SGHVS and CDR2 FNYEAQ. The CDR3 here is CASTPRSGGQISSYEQYF. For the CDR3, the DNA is TGTGCCAGCACCCCCAGAAGCGGGGGCCAGATTAGCTCCTACGAGCAGTACTTC.

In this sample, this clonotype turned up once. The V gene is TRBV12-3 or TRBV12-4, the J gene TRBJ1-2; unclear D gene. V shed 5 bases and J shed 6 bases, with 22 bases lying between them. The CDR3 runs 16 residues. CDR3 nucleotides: TGTGCCAGCAGTCCAATAACCGGCGGCAGGAAGGATGGCTACACCTTC. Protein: CASSPITGGRKDGYTF.

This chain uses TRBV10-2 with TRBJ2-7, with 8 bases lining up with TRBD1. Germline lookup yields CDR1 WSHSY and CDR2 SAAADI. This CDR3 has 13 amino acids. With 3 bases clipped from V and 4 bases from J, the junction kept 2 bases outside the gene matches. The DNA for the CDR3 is TGCGCCAGCAGTGAAGGGACAGGATACGAGCAGTACTTC. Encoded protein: CASSEGTGYEQYF.

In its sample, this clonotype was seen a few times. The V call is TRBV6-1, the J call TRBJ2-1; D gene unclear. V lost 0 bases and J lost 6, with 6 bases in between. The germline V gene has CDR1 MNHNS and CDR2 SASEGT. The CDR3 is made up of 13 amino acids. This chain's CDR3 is CASSEAEINEQFF. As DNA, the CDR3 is TGTGCCAGCAGTGAAGCGGAGATCAATGAGCAGTTCTTC.

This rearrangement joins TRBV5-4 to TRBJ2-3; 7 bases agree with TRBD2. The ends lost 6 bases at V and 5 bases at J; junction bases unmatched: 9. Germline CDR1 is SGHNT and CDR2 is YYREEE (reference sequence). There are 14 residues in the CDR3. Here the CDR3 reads CASNRAGAVDTQYF. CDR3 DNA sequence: TGTGCCAGCAATCGGGCGGGAGCTGTAGATACGCAGTATTTT.

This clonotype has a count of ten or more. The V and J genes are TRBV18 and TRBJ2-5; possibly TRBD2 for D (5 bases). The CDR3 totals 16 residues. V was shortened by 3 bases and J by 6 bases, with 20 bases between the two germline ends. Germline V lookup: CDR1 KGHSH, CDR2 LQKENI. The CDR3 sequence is CASSPASGTGMKTQYF. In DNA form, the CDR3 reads TGTGCCAGCTCACCGGCCTCGGGAACTGGTATGAAGACCCAGTACTTC. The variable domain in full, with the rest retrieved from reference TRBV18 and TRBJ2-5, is NAGVMQNPRHLVRRRGQEARLRCSPMKGHSHVYWYRQLPEEGLKFMVYLQKENIIDESGMPKERFSAEFPKEGPSILRIQQVVRGDSAAYFCASSPASGTGMKTQYFGPGTRLLVL.

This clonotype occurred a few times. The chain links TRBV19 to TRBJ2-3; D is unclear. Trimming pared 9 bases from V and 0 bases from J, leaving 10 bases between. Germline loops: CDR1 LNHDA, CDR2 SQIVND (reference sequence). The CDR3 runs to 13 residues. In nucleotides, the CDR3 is TGTGCCAGCAAGAGGCGGAGCACAGATACGCAGTATTTT. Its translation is CASKRRSTDTQYF.

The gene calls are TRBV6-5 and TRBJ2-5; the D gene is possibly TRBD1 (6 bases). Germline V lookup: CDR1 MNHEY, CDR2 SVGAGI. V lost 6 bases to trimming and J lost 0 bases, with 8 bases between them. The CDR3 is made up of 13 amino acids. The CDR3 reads CASRRQDQETQYF. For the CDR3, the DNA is TGTGCCAGCAGGAGACAGGACCAAGAGACCCAGTACTTC.

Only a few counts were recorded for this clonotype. The CDR3 bases are TGTGCCAGCAGCCTCCTACAGGGGACGGAGCAGTTCTTC. Amino acids: CASSLLQGTEQFF. J is TRBJ2-1 and V is TRBV7-9, with 7 bases matching TRBD1. Germline trimming cut 5 bases from V and 10 bases from J; bases unmatched to any gene: 8. There are 13 residues in the CDR3. CDR1 and CDR2 from the germline V gene are SEHNR and FQNEAQ (reference sequence).

For the CDR3, the DNA is TGCGCCAGCAGCGAGGGACTTACCTACGAGCAGTACTTC. Translating it yields CASSEGLTYEQYF. The V gene is TRBV4-1, the J gene TRBJ2-7, with D tentatively TRBD2 (6 bases). The CDR3 is 13 amino acids. Per the germline V gene, CDR1 is MGHRA and CDR2 is YSYEKL. Trimming shortened V by 5 bases and J by 2 bases, and 10 bases separated the two germline ends.

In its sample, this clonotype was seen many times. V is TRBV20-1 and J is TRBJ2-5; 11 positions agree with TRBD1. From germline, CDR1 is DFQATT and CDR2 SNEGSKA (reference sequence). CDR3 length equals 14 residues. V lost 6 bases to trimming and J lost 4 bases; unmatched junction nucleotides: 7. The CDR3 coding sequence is TGCAGTGCATCCGGGACAGGGGGTACAGAGACCCAGTACTTC. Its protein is CSASGTGGTETQYF.

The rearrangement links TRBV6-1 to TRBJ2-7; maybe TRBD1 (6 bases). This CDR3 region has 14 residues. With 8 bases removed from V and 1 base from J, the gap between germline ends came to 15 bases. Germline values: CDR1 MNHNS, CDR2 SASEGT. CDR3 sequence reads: CASDTGHPSYEQYF. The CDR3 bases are TGTGCCAGCGATACGGGACACCCATCCTACGAGCAGTACTTC.

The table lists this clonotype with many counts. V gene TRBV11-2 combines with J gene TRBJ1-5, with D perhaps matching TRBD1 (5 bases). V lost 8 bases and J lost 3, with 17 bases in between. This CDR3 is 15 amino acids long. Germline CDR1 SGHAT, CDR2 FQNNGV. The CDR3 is CASGTLQELNQPQHF. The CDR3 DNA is TGTGCCAGCGGAACCTTACAGGAGCTCAATCAGCCCCAGCATTTT.

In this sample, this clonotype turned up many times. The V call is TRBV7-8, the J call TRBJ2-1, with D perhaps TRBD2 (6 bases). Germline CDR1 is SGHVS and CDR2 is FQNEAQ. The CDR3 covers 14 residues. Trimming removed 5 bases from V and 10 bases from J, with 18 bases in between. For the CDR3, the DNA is TGTGCCAGCAGCCCCCATCGAACTAGCAGGGAGCAGTTCTTC. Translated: CASSPHRTSREQFF.

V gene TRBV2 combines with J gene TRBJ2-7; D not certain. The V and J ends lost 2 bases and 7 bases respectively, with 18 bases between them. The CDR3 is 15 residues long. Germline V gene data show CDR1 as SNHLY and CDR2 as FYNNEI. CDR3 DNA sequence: TGTGCCAGCAGTGAATACTTGGCAGCCTTGGGGGAGCAGTACTTC. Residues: CASSEYLAALGEQYF.

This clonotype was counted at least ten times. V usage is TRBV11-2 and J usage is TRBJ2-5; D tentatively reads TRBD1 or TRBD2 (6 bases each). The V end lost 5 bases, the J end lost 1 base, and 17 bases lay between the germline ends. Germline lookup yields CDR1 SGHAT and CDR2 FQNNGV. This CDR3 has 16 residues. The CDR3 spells CASSVMGGQTQETQYF. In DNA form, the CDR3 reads TGTGCCAGCAGCGTCATGGGGGGCCAAACCCAAGAGACCCAGTACTTC.